This is a list of T cell receptor beta chains from one sample in a study of blood T cell repertoires in COVID-19. Libraries were prepared by immunoSEQ multiplex PCR; TCRdb keeps only in-frame clonotypes and omits some of them. There are 140,000 or so clones in the sample; under 80% occur only once, and roughly 4.3% lies in the top ten. What was sequenced was peripheral blood. The receptor set was obtained from a man aged 55 to 69 with acute or convalescent COVID-19. CDR3s include the opening cysteine and the closing phenylalanine or tryptophan. The D gene is left open where the match is weak. The size field is filled for only some rows; it gives once, few, many or a size class.

clone size	V gene	J gene	D gene	CDR3 DNA	CDR3 protein
-	TRBV28	TRBJ2-1	-	TGTGCCAGCGGTCGCAGTTCCTACAATGAGCAGTTCTTC	CASGRSSYNEQFF
-	TRBV19	TRBJ1-5	TRBD1	TGTGCCAGTAGTATAGGCGGGACAGGGAGGCAGCCCCAGCATTTT	CASSIGGTGRQPQHF
-	TRBV19	TRBJ2-5	-	TGTGCCAGTAGTGTGGGCATTCAAGAGACCCAGTACTTC	CASSVGIQETQYF
-	TRBV19	TRBJ2-2	TRBD2	TGTGCCAGTAGTTCCACTAGCGGGAGGGCCTACACCGGGGAGCTGTTTTTT	CASSSTSGRAYTGELFF
-	TRBV6-1	TRBJ2-5	TRBD2	TGTGCCAGCAGTGAGCCGGGACTAGGTAAAGAGACCCAGTACTTC	CASSEPGLGKETQYF
few	TRBV6-6	TRBJ1-6	TRBD1	TGTGCCAGCAGTTTACCGGACAGGAGCACAAATTCACCCCTCCACTTT	CASSLPDRSTNSPLHF
-	TRBV19	TRBJ2-1	-	TGTGCCAGTAGTTACTACAATGAGCAGTTCTTC	CASSYYNEQFF
-	TRBV5-1	TRBJ1-4	-	TGCGCCAGCAGCTTAGGGGGTACTAATGAAAAACTGTTTTTT	CASSLGGTNEKLFF
-	TRBV6-5	TRBJ2-1	-	TGTGCCAGCAGTTACAACTTGTACAATGAGCAGTTCTTC	CASSYNLYNEQFF
-	TRBV12-5	TRBJ2-2	-	TGTGCTAGTGGTTTGGTTGAGGACCGGGGAGCTGTTTTT	CASGLVEDRGAVF
-	TRBV11-2	TRBJ1-6	-	TGTGCCAGCAGCTCCGAGGGTACCTATAATTCACCCCTCCACTTT	CASSSEGTYNSPLHF
-	TRBV20-1	TRBJ2-7	TRBD2	TGCAGTGCTAGTAAACGGGAGGGCTTTTACGAGCAGTACTTC	CSASKREGFYEQYF
-	TRBV5-1	TRBJ1-5	TRBD1	TGCGCCAGCAGCTTAGGACAGGGCCAGCCCCAGCATTTT	CASSLGQGQPQHF
-	TRBV7-9	TRBJ2-7	-	TGTGCCAGCAGCTTAGGTGTGGGCTTAACCTACGAGCAGTACTTC	CASSLGVGLTYEQYF
-	TRBV27	TRBJ2-7	TRBD2	TGTGCCAGCAGTCCCAGAGGAGGGACTAGCTCCTACGAGCAGTACTTC	CASSPRGGTSSYEQYF
-	TRBV5-4	TRBJ2-7	TRBD2	TGTGCCAGCAGCCACTCTAGCGGGAGCTCCTACGAGCAGTACTTC	CASSHSSGSSYEQYF
-	TRBV7-9	TRBJ2-1	TRBD1	TGTGCCAGCAGCCATGCGGGTGGACAGGGGGCGAGGAGCTACAATGAGCAGTTCTTC	CASSHAGGQGARSYNEQFF
few	TRBV5-1	TRBJ2-2	TRBD1	TGCGCCAGCAGCCCGGGACAGGCCACGAACACCGGGGAGCTGTTTTTT	CASSPGQATNTGELFF
-	TRBV18	TRBJ1-1	-	TGTGCCAGCTCGGCCGGGACTCTGAACACTGAAGCTTTCTTT	CASSAGTLNTEAFF
few	TRBV12-5	TRBJ1-3	TRBD1	TGTGCTAGTGGTCCATGGGACAGCCGAAACACCATATATTTT	CASGPWDSRNTIYF
-	TRBV28	TRBJ1-4	TRBD1	TGTGCCAGCAGTTTATCCGGGACAGGGGAGGAAAAACTGTTTTTT	CASSLSGTGEEKLFF
-	TRBV7-6	TRBJ2-2	TRBD1	TGTGCCAGCAGCTTAGAGGGGGCAAAAGGGGAGCTGTTTTTT	CASSLEGAKGELFF
once	TRBV9	TRBJ1-1	-	TGTGCCAGCAGCGTAAGTTCGCAGGGTCGAGCTTTCTTT	CASSVSSQGRAFF